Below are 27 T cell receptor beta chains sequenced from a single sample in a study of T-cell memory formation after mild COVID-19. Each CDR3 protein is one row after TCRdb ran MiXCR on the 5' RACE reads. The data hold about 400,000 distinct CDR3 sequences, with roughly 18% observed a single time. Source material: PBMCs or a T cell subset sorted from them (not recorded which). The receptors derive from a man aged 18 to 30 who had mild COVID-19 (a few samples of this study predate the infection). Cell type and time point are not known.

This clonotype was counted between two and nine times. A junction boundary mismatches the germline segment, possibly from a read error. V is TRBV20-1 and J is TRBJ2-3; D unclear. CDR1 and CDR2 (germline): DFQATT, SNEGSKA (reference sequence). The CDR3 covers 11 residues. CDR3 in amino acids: CSGLSTDTQYF. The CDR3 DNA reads TGCAGTGGTCTAAGCACGGATACGCAGTATTTT.

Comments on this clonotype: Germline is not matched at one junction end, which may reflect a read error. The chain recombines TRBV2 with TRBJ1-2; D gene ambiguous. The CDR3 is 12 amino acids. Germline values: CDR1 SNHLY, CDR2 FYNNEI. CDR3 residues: CDSSIPPEGYTF. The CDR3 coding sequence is TGTGACAGCAGTATCCCCCCCGAAGGCTACACCTTC.

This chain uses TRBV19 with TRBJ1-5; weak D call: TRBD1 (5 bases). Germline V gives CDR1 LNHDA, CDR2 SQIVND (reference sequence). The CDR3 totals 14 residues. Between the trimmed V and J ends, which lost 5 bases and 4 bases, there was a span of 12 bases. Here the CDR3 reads CASSLLRGNQPQHF. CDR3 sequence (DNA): TGTGCCAGTAGTCTACTAAGGGGTAATCAGCCCCAGCATTTT.

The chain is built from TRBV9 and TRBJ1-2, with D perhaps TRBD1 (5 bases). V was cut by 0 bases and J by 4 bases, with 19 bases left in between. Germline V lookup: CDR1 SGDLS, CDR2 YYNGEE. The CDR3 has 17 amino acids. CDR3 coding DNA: TGTGCCAGCAGCGTAGCCCCGCGACAGTTACGCACCTATGGCTACACCTTC. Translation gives CASSVAPRQLRTYGYTF.

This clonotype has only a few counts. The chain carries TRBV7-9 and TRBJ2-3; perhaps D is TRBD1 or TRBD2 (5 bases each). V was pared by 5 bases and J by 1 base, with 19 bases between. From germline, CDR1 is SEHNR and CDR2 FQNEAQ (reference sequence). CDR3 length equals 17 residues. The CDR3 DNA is TGTGCCAGCAGCCCGGGAAACGGGGCGAGGGGCACAGATACGCAGTATTTT. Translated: CASSPGNGARGTDTQYF.

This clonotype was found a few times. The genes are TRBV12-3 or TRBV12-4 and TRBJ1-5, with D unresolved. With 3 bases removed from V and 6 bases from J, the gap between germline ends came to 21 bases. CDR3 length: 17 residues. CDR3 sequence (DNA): TGTGCCAGCAGTTTTTCTCCGGGATGGGGTATCGGTCAGCCCCAGCATTTT. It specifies CASSFSPGWGIGQPQHF.

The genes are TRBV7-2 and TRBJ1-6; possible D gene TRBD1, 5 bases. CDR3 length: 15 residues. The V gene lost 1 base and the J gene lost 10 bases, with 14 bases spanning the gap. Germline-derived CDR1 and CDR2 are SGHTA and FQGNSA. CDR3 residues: CASSLGGGLGSPLHF. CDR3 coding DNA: TGTGCCAGCAGCTTAGGGGGCGGCCTGGGGTCACCCCTCCACTTT.

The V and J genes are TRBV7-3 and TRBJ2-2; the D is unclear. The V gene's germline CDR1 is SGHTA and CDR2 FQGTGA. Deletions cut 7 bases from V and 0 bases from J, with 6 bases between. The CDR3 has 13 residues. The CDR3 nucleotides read TGTGCCAGCACGAGTACGAACACCGGGGAGCTGTTTTTT. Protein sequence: CASTSTNTGELFF.

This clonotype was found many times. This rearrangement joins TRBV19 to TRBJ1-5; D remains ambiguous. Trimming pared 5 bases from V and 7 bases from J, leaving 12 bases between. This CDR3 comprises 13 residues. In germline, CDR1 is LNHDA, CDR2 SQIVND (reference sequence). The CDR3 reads CASSDGVRQPQHF. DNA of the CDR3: TGTGCCAGTAGTGACGGGGTGAGACAGCCCCAGCATTTT.

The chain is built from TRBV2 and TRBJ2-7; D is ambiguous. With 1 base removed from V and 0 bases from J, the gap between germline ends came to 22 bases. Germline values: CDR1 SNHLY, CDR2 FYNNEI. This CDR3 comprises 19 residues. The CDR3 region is CASSEGARLGLRSSYEQYF. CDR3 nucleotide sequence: TGTGCCAGCAGTGAAGGCGCGCGGTTGGGCCTAAGGAGCTCCTACGAGCAGTACTTC.

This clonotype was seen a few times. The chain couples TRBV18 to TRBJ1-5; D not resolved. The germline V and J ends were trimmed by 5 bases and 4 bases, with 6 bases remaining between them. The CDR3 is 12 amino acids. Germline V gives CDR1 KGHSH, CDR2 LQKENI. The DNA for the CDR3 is TGTGCCAGCTCAGGGTTGAATCAGCCCCAGCATTTT. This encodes CASSGLNQPQHF.

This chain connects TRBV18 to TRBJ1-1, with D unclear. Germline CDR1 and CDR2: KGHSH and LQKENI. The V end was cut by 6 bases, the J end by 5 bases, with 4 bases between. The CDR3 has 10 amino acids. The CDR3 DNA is TGTGCCAGCTCCCAAACTGAAGCTTTCTTT. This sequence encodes CASSQTEAFF.

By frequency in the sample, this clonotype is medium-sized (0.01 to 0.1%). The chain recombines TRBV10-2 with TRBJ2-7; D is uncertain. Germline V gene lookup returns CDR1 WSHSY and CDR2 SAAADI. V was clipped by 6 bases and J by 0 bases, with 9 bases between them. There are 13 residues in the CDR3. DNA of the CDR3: TGCGCCAGCAGGCCTGGGGACTCCTACGAGCAGTACTTC. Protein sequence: CASRPGDSYEQYF.

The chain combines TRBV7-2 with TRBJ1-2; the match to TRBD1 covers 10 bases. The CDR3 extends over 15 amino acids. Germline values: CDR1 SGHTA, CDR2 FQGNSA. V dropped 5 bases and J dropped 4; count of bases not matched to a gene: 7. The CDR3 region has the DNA TGTGCCAGCAGCCCCGGGACAGGGGTGATCTATGGCTACACCTTC. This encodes CASSPGTGVIYGYTF.

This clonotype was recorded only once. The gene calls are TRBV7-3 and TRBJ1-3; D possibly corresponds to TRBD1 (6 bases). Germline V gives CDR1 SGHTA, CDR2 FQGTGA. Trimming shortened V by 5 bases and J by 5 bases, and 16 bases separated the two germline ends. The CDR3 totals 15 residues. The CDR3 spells CASSAMTGGRNTIYF. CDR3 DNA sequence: TGTGCCAGCAGCGCGATGACCGGGGGCCGAAACACCATATATTTT.

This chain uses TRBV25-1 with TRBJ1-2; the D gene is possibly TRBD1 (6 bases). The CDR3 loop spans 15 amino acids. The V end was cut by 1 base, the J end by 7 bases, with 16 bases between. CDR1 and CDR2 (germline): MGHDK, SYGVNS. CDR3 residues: CASSESQGEVSGYTF. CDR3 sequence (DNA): TGTGCCAGCAGTGAATCACAGGGAGAAGTTTCTGGCTACACCTTC.

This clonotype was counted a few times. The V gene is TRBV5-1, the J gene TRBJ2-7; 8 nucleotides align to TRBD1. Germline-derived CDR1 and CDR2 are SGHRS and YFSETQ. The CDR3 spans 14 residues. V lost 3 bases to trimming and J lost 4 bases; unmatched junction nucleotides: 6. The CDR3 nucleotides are TGCGCCAGCAGCTCTGACAGGGGTGTTTACGAGCAGTACGTC. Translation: CASSSDRGVYEQYV.

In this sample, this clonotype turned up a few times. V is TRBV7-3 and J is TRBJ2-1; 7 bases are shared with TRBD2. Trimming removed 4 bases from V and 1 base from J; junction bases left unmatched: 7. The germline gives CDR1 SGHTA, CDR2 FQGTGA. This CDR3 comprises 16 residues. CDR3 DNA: TGTGCCAGCAGCTCACTAGCGCCGGTTTCCTACAATGAGCAGTTCTTC. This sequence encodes CASSSLAPVSYNEQFF.

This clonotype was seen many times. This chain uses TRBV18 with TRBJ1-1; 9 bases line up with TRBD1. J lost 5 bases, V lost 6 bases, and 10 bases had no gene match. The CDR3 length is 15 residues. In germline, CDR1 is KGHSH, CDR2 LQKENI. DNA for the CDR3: TGTGCCAGCTCCTCGGACAGGGGAATCAGAACTGAAGCTTTCTTT. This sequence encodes CASSSDRGIRTEAFF. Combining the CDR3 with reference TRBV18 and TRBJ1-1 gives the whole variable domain NAGVMQNPRHLVRRRGQEARLRCSPMKGHSHVYWYRQLPEEGLKFMVYLQKENIIDESGMPKERFSAEFPKEGPSILRIQQVVRGDSAAYFCASSSDRGIRTEAFFGQGTRLTVV.

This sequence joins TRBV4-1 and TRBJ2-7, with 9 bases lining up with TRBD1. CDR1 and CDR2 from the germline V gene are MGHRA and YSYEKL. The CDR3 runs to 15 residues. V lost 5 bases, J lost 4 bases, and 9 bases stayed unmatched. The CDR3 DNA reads TGCGCCAGCAGCACGGGGGAACAGGGGGCATACGAGCAGTACTTC. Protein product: CASSTGEQGAYEQYF.

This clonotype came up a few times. The CDR3 sequence: CASTGGDSPTDTQYF. In DNA, the CDR3 is TGTGCCAGCACGGGTGGGGACAGCCCCACAGATACGCAGTATTTT. The chain employs TRBV5-6 and TRBJ2-3; 7 bases line up with TRBD1. J gave up 2 bases and V 6 bases, and 9 bases lay outside the gene matches. The CDR3 runs to 15 residues. CDR1 is SGHDT and CDR2 is YYEEEE in the germline V gene. Combining the CDR3 with reference TRBV5-6 and TRBJ2-3 gives the whole variable domain DAGVTQSPTHLIKTRGQQVTLRCSPKSGHDTVSWYQQALGQGPQFIFQYYEEEERQRGNFPDRFSGHQFPNYSSELNVNALLLGDSALYLCASTGGDSPTDTQYFGPGTRLTVL.

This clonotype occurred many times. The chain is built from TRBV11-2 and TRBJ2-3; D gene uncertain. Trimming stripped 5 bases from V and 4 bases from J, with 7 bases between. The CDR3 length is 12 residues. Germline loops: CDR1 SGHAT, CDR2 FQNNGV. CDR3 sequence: CASSPGSDTQYF. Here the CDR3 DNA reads TGTGCCAGCAGCCCCGGGTCAGATACGCAGTATTTT.

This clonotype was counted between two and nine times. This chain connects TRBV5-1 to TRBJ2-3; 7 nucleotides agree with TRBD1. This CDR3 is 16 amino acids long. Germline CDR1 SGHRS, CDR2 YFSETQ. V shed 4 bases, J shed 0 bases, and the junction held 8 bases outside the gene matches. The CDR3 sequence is CASSPPTGLSTDTQYF. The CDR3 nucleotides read TGCGCCAGCAGCCCCCCGACAGGGCTTAGCACAGATACGCAGTATTTT.

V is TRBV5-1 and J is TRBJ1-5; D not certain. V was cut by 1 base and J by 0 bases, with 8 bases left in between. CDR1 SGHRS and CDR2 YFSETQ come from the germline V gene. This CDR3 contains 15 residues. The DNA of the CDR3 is TGCGCCAGCAGCTTGAATGGTAATAGCAATCAGCCCCAGCATTTT. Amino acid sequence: CASSLNGNSNQPQHF.

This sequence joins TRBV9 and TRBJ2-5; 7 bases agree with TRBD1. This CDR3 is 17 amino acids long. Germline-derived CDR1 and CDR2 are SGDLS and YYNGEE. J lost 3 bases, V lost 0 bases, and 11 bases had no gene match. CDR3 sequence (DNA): TGTGCCAGCAGCGTAGGGGAGTCCAGGGGGTTTGAAGAGACCCAGTACTTC. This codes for CASSVGESRGFEETQYF.

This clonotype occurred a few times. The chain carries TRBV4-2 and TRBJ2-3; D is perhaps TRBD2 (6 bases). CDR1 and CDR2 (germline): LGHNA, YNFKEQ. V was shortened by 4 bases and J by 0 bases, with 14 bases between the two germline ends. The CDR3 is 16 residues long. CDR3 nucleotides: TGTGCCAGCAGCCCGGGCGCGGGACTGAGCACAGATACGCAGTATTTT. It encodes CASSPGAGLSTDTQYF.

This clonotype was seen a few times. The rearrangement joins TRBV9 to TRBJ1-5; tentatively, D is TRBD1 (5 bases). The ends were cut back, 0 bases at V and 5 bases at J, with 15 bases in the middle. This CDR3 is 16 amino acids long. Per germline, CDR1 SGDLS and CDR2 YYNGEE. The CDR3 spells CASSVGSRGVDQPQHF. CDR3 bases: TGTGCCAGCAGCGTAGGATCCCGGGGGGTGGATCAGCCCCAGCATTTT.